The rows below give T cell receptor beta chains drawn from one sample of a study of T cell responses to AZD1222 COVID-19 vaccine. The method was immunoSEQ multiplex PCR; TCRdb's version includes in-frame clones alone and lacks a portion of them. The table lists more than 55,000 clones, around 80% of them singletons. Sequencing used peripheral blood, obtained 28 days after the second AZD1222 dose. The source of these receptors is an adult who received the AZD1222 COVID-19 vaccine. The CDR3 runs from the conserved cysteine through the conserved F or W. Fields, in order: D gene, V gene, clone size, J gene, CDR3 protein, CDR3 DNA. The D gene is left open where the match is weak. Rows may omit the clone size; those that give it use once, few, many or a size class.

TRBD2	TRBV11-2	NA	TRBJ2-3	CASSLDPRTSGGDTQYF	TGTGCCAGCAGCTTAGATCCTAGGACTAGCGGGGGGGATACGCAGTATTTT
NA	TRBV19	few	TRBJ2-5	CASSKGQETQYF	TGTGCCAGTAGTAAGGGCCAAGAGACCCAGTACTTC
TRBD1	TRBV5-1	NA	TRBJ2-7	CASSLAYNGQGAYEQYF	TGCGCCAGCAGCTTGGCATATAATGGACAGGGGGCTTACGAGCAGTACTTC
TRBD1	TRBV3-1/TRBV3-2	NA	TRBJ1-1	CASSQDGTVEAFF	TGTGCCAGCAGCCAAGATGGGACAGTCGAAGCTTTCTTT
NA	TRBV11-3	NA	TRBJ2-3	CASSHGHSSDTQYF	TGTGCCAGCAGCCATGGTCACAGTTCAGATACGCAGTATTTT
TRBD2	TRBV9	NA	TRBJ2-3	CASSHSGGEDTQYF	TGTGCCAGCAGCCATAGCGGGGGGGAGGATACGCAGTATTTT
TRBD1	TRBV2	NA	TRBJ2-1	CASSGQGQYNEQFF	TGTGCCAGCTCAGGACAGGGTCAGTACAATGAGCAGTTCTTC
TRBD1	TRBV18	NA	TRBJ2-3	CASSTSDRGSDTQYF	TGTGCCAGCTCAACTTCGGACAGGGGGTCAGATACGCAGTATTTT
NA	TRBV18	NA	TRBJ1-1	CASSQSANMNTEAFF	TGTGCCAGCTCACAAAGCGCGAACATGAACACTGAAGCTTTCTTT
TRBD1	TRBV2	NA	TRBJ1-2	CASSPTTGTGYTF	TGTGCCAGCAGTCCAACGACAGGGACTGGCTACACCTTC
NA	TRBV19	once	TRBJ1-5	CASSGGGGNQPQHF	TGTGCCAGTAGTGGAGGGGGTGGCAATCAGCCCCAGCATTTT
TRBD1	TRBV7-2	NA	TRBJ1-5	CASSPRGGGLSQPQHF	TGTGCCAGCAGCCCCCGGGGAGGGGGCCTTAGTCAGCCCCAGCATTTT
TRBD1	TRBV29-1	NA	TRBJ2-7	CSVEEASETGTYEQYF	TGCAGCGTTGAAGAAGCGAGCGAGACAGGGACCTACGAGCAGTACTTC
NA	TRBV3-1/TRBV3-2	NA	TRBJ1-3	CASSRDGGGNTIYF	TGTGCCAGCAGCCGAGACGGCGGAGGAAACACCATATATTTT
NA	TRBV5-6	NA	TRBJ2-1	CASSRRGAYNEQFF	TGTGCCAGCAGCCGGAGGGGGGCCTACAATGAGCAGTTCTTC
NA	TRBV9	NA	TRBJ1-3	CASSVTGSSYGNTIYF	TGTGCCAGCAGCGTTACAGGGTCCTCTTATGGAAACACCATATATTTT
NA	TRBV6-5	NA	TRBJ2-1	CASSPRTTRDEQFF	TGTGCCAGCAGTCCACGTACAACCCGCGATGAGCAGTTCTTC
TRBD1	TRBV19	NA	TRBJ2-3	CASSMGQGAPDTQYF	TGTGCCAGTAGTATGGGGCAGGGGGCCCCAGATACGCAGTATTTT
TRBD1	TRBV19	NA	TRBJ1-2	CASSIDRDSYGYTF	TGTGCCAGTAGTATAGACCGGGACAGCTATGGCTACACCTTC
TRBD1	TRBV10-3	NA	TRBJ2-7	CAILVGQGNYEQYF	TGTGCCATCCTGGTTGGACAGGGGAACTACGAGCAGTACTTC
NA	TRBV5-4	NA	TRBJ2-1	CASRAGTHNEQFF	TGTGCCAGCAGGGCCGGGACGCACAATGAGCAGTTCTTC
TRBD2	TRBV5-1	once	TRBJ2-2	CASSPKTSGGPFDTGELFF	TGCGCCAGCAGCCCTAAGACTAGCGGGGGCCCCTTCGACACCGGGGAGCTGTTTTTT
NA	TRBV5-1	NA	TRBJ1-1	CASSSGGGTEAFF	TGCGCCAGCAGTTCAGGAGGGGGCACTGAAGCTTTCTTT
NA	TRBV5-1	NA	TRBJ1-5	CASSLSEGSNQPQHF	TGCGCCAGCAGCTTGAGTGAGGGTAGCAATCAGCCCCAGCATTTT
NA	TRBV18	NA	TRBJ1-1	CASSPGRNTEAFF	TGTGCCAGCTCACCAGGGAGGAACACTGAAGCTTTCTTT
NA	TRBV19	NA	TRBJ2-7	CASSIGARGPYEQYF	TGTGCCAGTAGTATAGGGGCACGGGGCCCTTACGAGCAGTACTTC
NA	TRBV28	NA	TRBJ2-5	CASSLRRGTNQETQYF	TGTGCCAGCAGTTTAAGGAGAGGGACGAATCAAGAGACCCAGTACTTC
TRBD1	TRBV5-1	few	TRBJ1-2	CASSPGTGDGYTF	TGCGCCAGCAGCCCCGGGACAGGGGATGGCTACACCTTC
TRBD2	TRBV2	NA	TRBJ2-4	CASSEAGFQYF	TGTGCCAGCAGCGAAGCGGGATTTCAGTACTTC
TRBD1	TRBV5-1	NA	TRBJ2-5	CASSTEGALQETQYF	TGCGCCAGCTCGACCGAGGGGGCGCTCCAAGAGACCCAGTACTTC
NA	TRBV2	NA	TRBJ2-2	CASSVGGGNTGELFF	TGTGCCAGCAGTGTGGGAGGGGGGAACACCGGGGAGCTGTTTTTT
TRBD2	TRBV7-8	NA	TRBJ2-5	CASSFGLAGGETQYF	TGTGCCAGCAGCTTCGGACTAGCGGGGGGGGAGACCCAGTACTTC